The clone carrying this T cell receptor (beta chain) came up many times. Its antigen is unidentified. TCRdb passed the multiplex PCR reads through MiXCR, listing each CDR3 protein once. The data show approximately 210,000 distinct CDR3 sequences, 30% to 35% seen once. The source of the sample is a study of breast tumors, draining lymph nodes, adjacent tissues. Notes on the study in general: Findings are consistent with lymph node origin and intratumoral expansion of most tumor T cells.

Samples came from axillary lymph nodes draining the breast cancer. The receptor was derived from a female donor with breast cancer. Some clones in this sample may be carry-over from other donors' samples. Sample: axillary lymph node tissue.

CDR3 nucleotides: TGTGCCAGTAGTCCCCGTCAGGATTCACCCCTCCACTTT. Translation gives CASSPRQDSPLHF. V usage is TRBV19 and J usage is TRBJ1-6, with D hard to call. V dropped 5 bases and J dropped 8 bases, with 10 bases sitting between them. The germline V gene has CDR1 LNHDA and CDR2 SQIVND (reference sequence). The CDR3 consists of 13 residues.